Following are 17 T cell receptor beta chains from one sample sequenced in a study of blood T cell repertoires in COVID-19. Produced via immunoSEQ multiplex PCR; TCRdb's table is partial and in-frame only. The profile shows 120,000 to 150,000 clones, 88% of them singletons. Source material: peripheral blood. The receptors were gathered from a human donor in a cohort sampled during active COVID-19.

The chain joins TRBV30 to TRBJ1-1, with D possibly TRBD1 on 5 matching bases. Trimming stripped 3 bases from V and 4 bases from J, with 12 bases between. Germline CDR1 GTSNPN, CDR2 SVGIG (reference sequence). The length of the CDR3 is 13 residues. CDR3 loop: CAWRGRGGTEAFF. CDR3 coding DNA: TGTGCCTGGAGGGGAAGGGGTGGCACTGAAGCTTTCTTT.

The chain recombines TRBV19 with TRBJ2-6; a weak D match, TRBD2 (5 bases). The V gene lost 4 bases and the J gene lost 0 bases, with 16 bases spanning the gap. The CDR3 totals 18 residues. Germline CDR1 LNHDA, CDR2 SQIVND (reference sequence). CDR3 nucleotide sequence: TGTGCCAGTAGTACGACCTTCGGGGATTTCTCTGGGGCCAACGTCCTGACTTTC. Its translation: CASSTTFGDFSGANVLTF.

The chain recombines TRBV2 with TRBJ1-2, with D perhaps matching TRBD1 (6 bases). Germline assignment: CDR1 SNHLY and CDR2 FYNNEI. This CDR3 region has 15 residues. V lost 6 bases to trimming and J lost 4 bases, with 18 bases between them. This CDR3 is CASRDHIRDTYGYTF. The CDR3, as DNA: TGTGCCAGCAGGGACCATATCCGGGACACCTATGGCTACACCTTC.

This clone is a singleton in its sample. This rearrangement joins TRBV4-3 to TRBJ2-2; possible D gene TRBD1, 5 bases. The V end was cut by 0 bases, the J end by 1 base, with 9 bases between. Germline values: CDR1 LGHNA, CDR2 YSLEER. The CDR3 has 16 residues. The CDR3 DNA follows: TGCGCCAGCAGCCAAGATGGGGCAGGGAACACCGGGGAGCTGTTTTTT. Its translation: CASSQDGAGNTGELFF.

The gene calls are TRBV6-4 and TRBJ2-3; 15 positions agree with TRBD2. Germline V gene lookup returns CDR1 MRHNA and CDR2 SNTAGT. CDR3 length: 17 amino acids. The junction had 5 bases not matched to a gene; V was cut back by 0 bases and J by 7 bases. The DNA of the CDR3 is TGTGCCAGCAGTGACTCGGGACTAGCGGGGGGTGGTTATACGCAGTATTTT. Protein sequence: CASSDSGLAGGGYTQYF.

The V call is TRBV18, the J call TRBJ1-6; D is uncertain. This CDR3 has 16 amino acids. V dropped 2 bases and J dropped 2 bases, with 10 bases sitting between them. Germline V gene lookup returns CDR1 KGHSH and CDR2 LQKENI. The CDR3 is CASSPVGLPYNSPLHF. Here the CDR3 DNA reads TGTGCCAGCTCACCAGTTGGGCTTCCCTATAATTCACCCCTCCACTTT.

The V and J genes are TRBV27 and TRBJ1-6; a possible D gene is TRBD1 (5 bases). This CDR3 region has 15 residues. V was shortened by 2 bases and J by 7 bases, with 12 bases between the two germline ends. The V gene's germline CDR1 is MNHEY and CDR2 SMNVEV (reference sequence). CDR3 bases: TGTGCCAGCAGTTTAGAGTACAGGCCGAATTCACCCCTCCACTTT. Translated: CASSLEYRPNSPLHF.

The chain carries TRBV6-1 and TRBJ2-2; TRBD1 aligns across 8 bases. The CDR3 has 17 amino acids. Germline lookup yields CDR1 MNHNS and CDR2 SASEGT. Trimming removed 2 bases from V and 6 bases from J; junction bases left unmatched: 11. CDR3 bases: TGTGCCAGCAGTGAACGGAGCCAGGGGGCTGGGGCCGGGGAGCTGTTTTTT. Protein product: CASSERSQGAGAGELFF.

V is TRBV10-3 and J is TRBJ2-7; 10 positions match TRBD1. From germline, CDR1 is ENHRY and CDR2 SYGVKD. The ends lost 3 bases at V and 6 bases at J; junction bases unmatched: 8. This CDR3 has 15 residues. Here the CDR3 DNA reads TGTGCCATCAGTGACTCGGACAGGGGGAACTCCGAGCAGTACTTC. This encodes CAISDSDRGNSEQYF.

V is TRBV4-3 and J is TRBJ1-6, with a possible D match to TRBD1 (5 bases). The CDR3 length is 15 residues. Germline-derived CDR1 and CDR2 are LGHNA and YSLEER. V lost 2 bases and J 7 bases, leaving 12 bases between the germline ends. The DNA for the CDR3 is TGCGCCAGCAGCCAAACCCCGGGGGGGAATTCACCCCTCCACTTT. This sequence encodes CASSQTPGGNSPLHF.

Here the CDR3 DNA reads TGCGCCAGCAGCCAGGACCTAACACTCCTCCGGGGAAGCGAGCAGTACTTC. Translating gives CASSQDLTLLRGSEQYF. The chain has TRBV4-3 and TRBJ2-7, with D perhaps matching TRBD2 (5 bases). The CDR3 has 17 amino acids. Germline CDR1 and CDR2: LGHNA and YSLEER. Trimming cost V 3 bases and J 6 bases, with 24 bases left between them.

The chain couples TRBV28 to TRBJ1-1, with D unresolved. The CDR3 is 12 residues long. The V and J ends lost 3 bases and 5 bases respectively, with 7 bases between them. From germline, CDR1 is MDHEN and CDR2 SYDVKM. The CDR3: CASSFRYTEAFF. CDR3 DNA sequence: TGTGCCAGCAGTTTCCGGTATACTGAAGCTTTCTTT.

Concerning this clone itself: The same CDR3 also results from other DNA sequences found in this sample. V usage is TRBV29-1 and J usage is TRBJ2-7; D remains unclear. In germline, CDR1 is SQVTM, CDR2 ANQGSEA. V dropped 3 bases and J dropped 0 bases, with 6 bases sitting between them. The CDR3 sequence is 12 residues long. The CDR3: CSVEESSYEQYF. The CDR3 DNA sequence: TGCAGCGTTGAGGAGAGCTCCTACGAGCAGTACTTC.

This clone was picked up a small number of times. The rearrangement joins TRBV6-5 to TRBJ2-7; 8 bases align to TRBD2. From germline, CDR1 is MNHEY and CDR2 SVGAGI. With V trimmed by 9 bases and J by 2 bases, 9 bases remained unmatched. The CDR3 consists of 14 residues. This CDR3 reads CASAITSGAYEQYF. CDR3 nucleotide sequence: TGTGCCAGTGCAATAACTAGCGGAGCCTACGAGCAGTACTTC.

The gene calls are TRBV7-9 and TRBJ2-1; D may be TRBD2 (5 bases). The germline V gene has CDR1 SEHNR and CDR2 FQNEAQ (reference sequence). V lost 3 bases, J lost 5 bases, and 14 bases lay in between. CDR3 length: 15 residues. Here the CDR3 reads CASSLSVRVNNEQFF. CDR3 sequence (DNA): TGTGCCAGCAGCTTGTCCGTGCGGGTAAACAATGAGCAGTTCTTC.

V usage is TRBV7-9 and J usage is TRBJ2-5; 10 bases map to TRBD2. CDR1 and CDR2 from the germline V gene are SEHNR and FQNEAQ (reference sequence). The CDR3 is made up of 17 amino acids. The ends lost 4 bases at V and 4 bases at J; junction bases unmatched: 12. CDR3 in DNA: TGTGCCAGCAGCTCCCGGTCGCAGCGGGAGGGCCGAGAGACCCAGTACTTC. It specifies CASSSRSQREGRETQYF.

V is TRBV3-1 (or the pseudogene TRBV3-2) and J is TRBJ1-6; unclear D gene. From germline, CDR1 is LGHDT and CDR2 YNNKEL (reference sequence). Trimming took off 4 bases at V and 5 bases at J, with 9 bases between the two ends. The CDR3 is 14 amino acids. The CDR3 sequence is CASSLNFNNSPLHF. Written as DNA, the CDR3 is TGTGCCAGCAGCCTTAATTTTAATAATTCACCCCTCCACTTT.